The 27 T cell receptor beta chains in this list originate from one sample, sequenced in a study of shared clonotypes between healthy human individuals (dated by TCRdb to the early 2020s). Library preparation used the immunoSEQ multiplex PCR assay. TCRdb re-hosts the immuneACCESS table, in-frame sequences only. Its copies lack some clones; in the studies checked, an unresolved V gene accounts for under half of them, and the cause for the rest is not known. Counted in this sample were about 1 million clones; 60% to 80% of them appeared once. Nearly 1.5% of the sample is held by the ten biggest clonotypes. Sample: memory CD4+ T cells sorted from blood. Explained via the paper, the cell subset or site label denotes: CD45RA-negative fraction. These receptor sequences come from a man aged 18 to 29 in good health.

This chain uses TRBV7-2 with TRBJ2-2; maybe TRBD1 (5 bases). Trimming pared 4 bases from V and 0 bases from J, leaving 12 bases between. The CDR3 extends over 16 amino acids. CDR1 SGHTA and CDR2 FQGNSA come from the germline V gene. This chain's CDR3 is CASSWFQGSNTGELFF. The CDR3 DNA is TGTGCCAGCAGCTGGTTCCAGGGTTCGAACACCGGGGAGCTGTTTTTT.

The chain is built from TRBV9 and TRBJ1-2, with D tentatively TRBD1 (6 bases). Trimming pared 3 bases from V and 2 bases from J, leaving 14 bases between. From germline, CDR1 is SGDLS and CDR2 YYNGEE. The CDR3 is 15 residues long. CDR3 sequence: CASSAGLTGNYGYTF. CDR3 in DNA: TGTGCCAGCAGCGCAGGATTAACAGGGAACTATGGCTACACCTTC.

The chain joins TRBV29-1 to TRBJ2-3; 11 nucleotides align to TRBD2. Germline V gene sequence: CDR1 SQVTM, CDR2 ANQGSEA. J lost 6 bases, V lost 7 bases, and 6 bases had no gene match. The CDR3 has 13 amino acids. Written as DNA, the CDR3 is TGCAGCGCCGGGGGACTAGCGGATGATACGCAGTATTTT. Translating it yields CSAGGLADDTQYF.

V gene TRBV6-5 combines with J gene TRBJ1-2; 7 nucleotides line up with TRBD1. V lost 0 bases, J lost 2 bases, and 6 bases stayed unmatched. CDR3 length equals 16 residues. The germline CDR1 and CDR2 sequences are MNHEY and SVGAGI. The CDR3 here is CASSYSGTELNYGYTF. DNA for the CDR3: TGTGCCAGCAGTTACTCGGGGACAGAACTCAACTATGGCTACACCTTC.

The chain recombines TRBV5-6 with TRBJ1-2, with TRBD1 matching over 8 bases. Per the germline V gene, CDR1 is SGHDT and CDR2 is YYEEEE. V shed 1 base and J 7 bases; nucleotides not matched to a gene: 12. CDR3 length equals 16 residues. The CDR3 sequence is CASSLREDRVTAGYTF. CDR3 DNA sequence: TGTGCCAGCAGCTTGCGGGAGGACAGGGTTACTGCTGGCTACACCTTC.

This clone was observed a handful of times. This rearrangement joins TRBV6-1 to TRBJ1-2; TRBD1 might be the D (6 bases). Germline lookup yields CDR1 MNHNS and CDR2 SASEGT. This CDR3 comprises 15 residues. Trimming took off 8 bases at V and 0 bases at J, with 16 bases between the two ends. The CDR3: CASRVPQGTNYGYTF. DNA for the CDR3: TGTGCCAGCCGGGTACCACAGGGCACTAACTATGGCTACACCTTC.

CDR3 nucleotide sequence: TGTGCCAGCGGACAGGGTAGTAGAAGCAATCAGCCCCAGCATTTT. Translation gives CASGQGSRSNQPQHF. V is TRBV2 and J is TRBJ1-5; TRBD1 matches 8 bases. J was trimmed by 1 base and V by 8 bases; bases with no gene match: 7. The germline V gene has CDR1 SNHLY and CDR2 FYNNEI. This CDR3 is 15 amino acids long. Full variable domain (outside the CDR3, taken from reference TRBV2 and TRBJ1-5): EPEVTQTPSHQVTQMGQEVILRCVPISNHLYFYWYRQILGQKVEFLVSFYNNEISEKSEIFDDQFSVERPDGSNFTLKIRSTKLEDSAMYFCASGQGSRSNQPQHFGDGTRLSIL.

In this sample, this clone turned up a few times. Here the CDR3 reads CASSFSGTEGYEQYF. DNA for the CDR3: TGTGCCAGCAGCTTTTCCGGGACAGAGGGCTACGAGCAGTACTTC. The V gene is TRBV7-2, the J gene TRBJ2-7; 7 bases line up with TRBD1. Germline trimming cut 3 bases from V and 3 bases from J; bases unmatched to any gene: 8. The CDR3 runs 15 residues. CDR1 is SGHTA and CDR2 is FQGNSA in the germline V gene.

V is TRBV6-1 and J is TRBJ1-1; 7 nucleotides align to TRBD1. In germline, CDR1 is MNHNS, CDR2 SASEGT. Unmatched junction bases numbered 10, after V lost 11 bases and J lost 4 bases. The CDR3 spans 13 residues. CDR3 sequence reads: CAGSRQGGTEAFF. CDR3 bases: TGTGCCGGTAGCCGACAGGGAGGCACTGAAGCTTTCTTT.

The chain recombines TRBV2 with TRBJ2-5; 10 positions match TRBD2. The CDR3 loop spans 13 amino acids. Germline lookup yields CDR1 SNHLY and CDR2 FYNNEI. V lost 7 bases to trimming and J lost 3 bases; unmatched junction nucleotides: 2. DNA of the CDR3: TGTGCCAGCAAAGCGGGGGGGAAAGAGACCCAGTACTTC. Amino acids: CASKAGGKETQYF.

The DNA of the CDR3 is TGTGCCAGCAGCTGGAGCGGGGGCGGAACTGGGGCCAACGTCCTGACTTTC. This translates into CASSWSGGGTGANVLTF. This chain joins TRBV5-6 and TRBJ2-6; 8 positions match TRBD2. V lost 3 bases to trimming and J lost 2 bases; unmatched junction nucleotides: 7. Germline CDR1 and CDR2: SGHDT and YYEEEE. The CDR3 spans 17 residues.

CDR3 sequence (DNA): TGTGCCAGCAGGATGAATAACGAGGACACCATATATTTT. Its protein product is CASRMNNEDTIYF. V usage is TRBV25-1 and J usage is TRBJ1-3; D remains unclear. The CDR3 is 13 residues long. Germline lookup yields CDR1 MGHDK and CDR2 SYGVNS. Trimming cost V 6 bases and J 8 bases, with 14 bases left between them.

The chain couples TRBV28 to TRBJ1-5, with unresolved D. The ends were cut back, 5 bases at V and 6 bases at J, with 11 bases in the middle. Germline CDR1 is MDHEN and CDR2 is SYDVKM. This CDR3 comprises 13 residues. For the CDR3, the DNA is TGTGCCAGCAGTAAGGAAGGTGGTCAGCCCCAGCATTTT. Protein: CASSKEGGQPQHF.

This clone was seen just once. The CDR3 DNA reads TGTGCCAGCAGTAGAGAGGACAGGAGGCGTGGTGGCTACACCTTC. It is translated as CASSREDRRRGGYTF. The chain couples TRBV6-1 to TRBJ1-2, with 7 bases that match TRBD1. CDR1 and CDR2 from the germline V gene are MNHNS and SASEGT. This CDR3 region has 15 residues. Trimming took 5 bases from V and 7 from J; bases not matched to a gene: 13.

The chain combines TRBV5-1 with TRBJ1-4, with TRBD1 as a possible D gene (6 bases). From germline, CDR1 is SGHRS and CDR2 YFSETQ. V dropped 5 bases and J dropped 7 bases, with 12 bases sitting between them. This CDR3 has 13 residues. Written as DNA, the CDR3 is TGCGCCAGCAGGTGGACAGTGGCTGAAAAACTGTTTTTT. It codes for CASRWTVAEKLFF. Complete variable domain (other parts from reference TRBV5-1 and TRBJ1-4): KAGVTQTPRYLIKTRGQQVTLSCSPISGHRSVSWYQQTPGQGLQFLFEYFSETQRNKGNFPGRFSGRQFSNSRSEMNVSTLELGDSALYLCASRWTVAEKLFFGSGTQLSVL.

The chain joins TRBV9 to TRBJ1-2; D gene uncertain. Trimming stripped 7 bases from V and 6 bases from J, with 19 bases between. Germline V gene sequence: CDR1 SGDLS, CDR2 YYNGEE. The CDR3 is made up of 14 amino acids. The CDR3 sequence: CASGEGLRENGYTF. CDR3 sequence (DNA): TGTGCCAGCGGTGAGGGTTTGCGAGAGAATGGCTACACCTTC.

The V gene is TRBV28, the J gene TRBJ2-5; possibly TRBD1 or TRBD2 for D (5 bases each). The CDR3 loop spans 14 amino acids. Trimming took 6 bases from V and 5 from J, leaving 16 bases between them. Germline values: CDR1 MDHEN, CDR2 SYDVKM. The CDR3 nucleotides are TGTGCCAGCAGCTCTGGGACCCTTTTGGAGACCCAGTACTTC. Translated: CASSSGTLLETQYF.

The chain links TRBV9 to TRBJ2-7; D unresolved. The CDR3 totals 13 residues. From germline, CDR1 is SGDLS and CDR2 YYNGEE. Trimming pared 0 bases from V and 7 bases from J, leaving 11 bases between. CDR3 bases: TGTGCCAGCAGCGTAGGACCAGCTTGGGAGCAGTACTTC. Protein product: CASSVGPAWEQYF. The whole variable domain, remainder taken from reference TRBV9 and TRBJ2-7, is DSGVTQTPKHLITATGQRVTLRCSPRSGDLSVYWYQQSLDQGLQFLIQYYNGEERAKGNILERFSAQQFPDLHSELNLSSLELGDSALYFCASSVGPAWEQYFGPGTRLTVT.

The chain combines TRBV4-1 with TRBJ2-7; 14 bases agree with TRBD2. Germline V gene sequence: CDR1 MGHRA, CDR2 YSYEKL. The junction had 4 bases not matched to a gene; V was cut back by 4 bases and J by 2 bases. The CDR3 has 16 amino acids. The CDR3 bases are TGCGCCAGCAGCCCGGGACTAGCGGGAGCCACCTACGAGCAGTACTTC. Translated, it gives CASSPGLAGATYEQYF.

Regarding this clone: Other DNA sequences in this specimen translate into the identical CDR3. V usage is TRBV5-5 and J usage is TRBJ1-4; 8 bases are a match to TRBD1. The CDR3 runs to 16 residues. CDR1 SGHKS and CDR2 YYEKEE come from the germline V gene (reference sequence). V was pared by 0 bases and J by 3 bases, with 4 bases of the junction left unmatched. The CDR3 region has the DNA TGTGCCAGCAGCTTGGGGCAGACAGGGGCTAATGAAAAACTGTTTTTT. This encodes CASSLGQTGANEKLFF.

The chain has TRBV27 and TRBJ2-3; possible D gene TRBD1, 5 bases. Germline V gene data show CDR1 as MNHEY and CDR2 as SMNVEV (reference sequence). V dropped 3 bases and J dropped 2 bases, with 9 bases sitting between them. The CDR3 has 14 amino acids. The DNA of the CDR3 is TGTGCCAGCAGTTTGGGGCCGACCACAGATACGCAGTATTTT. Protein product: CASSLGPTTDTQYF.

This chain joins TRBV29-1 and TRBJ2-5, with D tentatively TRBD2 (6 bases). V was pared by 5 bases and J by 5 bases, with 15 bases between. The V gene's germline CDR1 is SQVTM and CDR2 ANQGSEA. CDR3 length equals 13 residues. The CDR3 DNA reads as TGCAGCGTTCGGGAGACAGACGTGGAGACCCAGTACTTC. Its translation: CSVRETDVETQYF.

A word on this clone: The same CDR3 can be traced to other DNA sequences in this sample. V usage is TRBV9 and J usage is TRBJ2-7, with a tentative D call TRBD1 (6 bases). Trimming left V 0 bases short and J 2 bases short, with 9 bases between. The germline V gene has CDR1 SGDLS and CDR2 YYNGEE. The CDR3 has 14 amino acids. CDR3 region: CASSVGTGTYEQYF. The CDR3 coding sequence is TGTGCCAGCAGCGTAGGAACAGGGACCTACGAGCAGTACTTC. The full variable domain, rest sourced from reference TRBV9 and TRBJ2-7, is DSGVTQTPKHLITATGQRVTLRCSPRSGDLSVYWYQQSLDQGLQFLIQYYNGEERAKGNILERFSAQQFPDLHSELNLSSLELGDSALYFCASSVGTGTYEQYFGPGTRLTVT.

The CDR3 DNA sequence: TGTGCCAGCAGTGGACAGATACTATGGGCCAACGTCCTGACTTTC. Translated, it gives CASSGQILWANVLTF. The V call is TRBV2, the J call TRBJ2-6; a possible D gene is TRBD1 (5 bases). The CDR3 sequence is 15 residues long. The germline gives CDR1 SNHLY, CDR2 FYNNEI. V was shortened by 4 bases and J by 5 bases, with 12 bases between the two germline ends.

The chain employs TRBV7-9 and TRBJ2-1, with D perhaps matching TRBD2 (6 bases). The CDR3 runs 15 residues. Trimming left V 5 bases short and J 2 bases short, with 13 bases between. From germline, CDR1 is SEHNR and CDR2 FQNEAQ (reference sequence). The CDR3 DNA sequence: TGTGCCAGCAGCAAAAGCGGGTATACCTACAATGAGCAGTTCTTC. Its protein product is CASSKSGYTYNEQFF.

The J gene is TRBJ2-2, the V gene TRBV6-1; D is ambiguous. CDR3 length: 13 residues. Germline lookup yields CDR1 MNHNS and CDR2 SASEGT. Trimming shortened V by 7 bases and J by 1 base, and 7 bases separated the two germline ends. This chain's CDR3 is CASNHGNTGELFF. Here the CDR3 DNA reads TGTGCCAGCAATCATGGGAACACCGGGGAGCTGTTTTTT.

This chain links TRBV5-4 with TRBJ1-5; D unresolved. The CDR3 extends over 16 amino acids. Germline assignment: CDR1 SGHNT and CDR2 YYREEE (reference sequence). Trimming took 4 bases from V and 4 from J, leaving 18 bases between them. The CDR3 bases are TGTGCCAGCAGCCATGGCGCCGGAATATGGAATCAGCCCCAGCATTTT. Translating it yields CASSHGAGIWNQPQHF.